This passage covers 23 T cell receptor beta chains from one sample sequenced in a study of regulatory T cells in long-lasting Graves disease. CDR3-region Arm-PCR and iRepertoire HTBI primers produced the TCR beta libraries. TCRdb fed the multiplex PCR reads into MiXCR, producing one record per CDR3 protein. This sample has 300,000 or so distinct CDR3 sequences, with around a fifth found just once. Time point indicated: persistent/refractory GD, antithyroid drugs over 5 years with positive TRAb. TCR sequences were obtained from RNA taken from PBMCs. Sample: peripheral blood mononuclear cells (PBMCs), taken when the disease was refractory, from a patient treated with antithyroid drugs. The receptor source for this set is a female donor with Graves disease.

This chain uses TRBV4-1 with TRBJ1-2; D remains ambiguous. The CDR3 runs 15 residues. V lost 0 bases and J 3 bases, leaving 11 bases between the germline ends. Germline CDR1 and CDR2: MGHRA and YSYEKL. This CDR3 is CASSQDSGEYYGYTF. As DNA, the CDR3 is TGCGCCAGCAGCCAAGATAGCGGGGAATACTATGGCTACACCTTC.

The gene calls are TRBV12-3 or TRBV12-4 and TRBJ1-1; D remains unclear. Trimming removed 8 bases at V and 0 bases at J, with 13 bases between. The CDR3 totals 14 residues. The CDR3 reads CASEIGWMNTEAFF. CDR3 in DNA: TGTGCCAGCGAAATAGGGTGGATGAACACTGAAGCTTTCTTT.

This clonotype was detected many times. V usage is TRBV28 and J usage is TRBJ2-5; 8 bases match TRBD2. Looked up from germline, CDR1 is MDHEN and CDR2 is SYDVKM. The ends lost 2 bases at V and 0 bases at J; junction bases unmatched: 8. This CDR3 is 17 amino acids long. CDR3 sequence: CASSLLSASGYQETQYF. The CDR3 DNA is TGTGCCAGCAGTTTACTTTCTGCTAGCGGGTACCAAGAGACCCAGTACTTC.

The chain joins TRBV5-1 to TRBJ2-6, with 8 nucleotides matching TRBD2. The CDR3 runs to 16 residues. Germline V gives CDR1 SGHRS, CDR2 YFSETQ. V shed 2 bases and J 1 base; nucleotides not matched to a gene: 2. The CDR3: CASSFPGGSGANVLTF. CDR3 coding DNA: TGCGCCAGCAGCTTTCCGGGAGGGTCTGGGGCCAACGTCCTGACTTTC.

The rearrangement links TRBV19 to TRBJ1-1, with a tentative D call TRBD1 (5 bases). The CDR3 has 13 residues. Germline assignment: CDR1 LNHDA and CDR2 SQIVND (reference sequence). The V gene lost 6 bases and the J gene lost 10 bases, with 18 bases spanning the gap. The CDR3 DNA reads as TGTGCCAGTAGCTCGGAGGGGCGTGTGGGAGCTTTCTTT. It yields the protein CASSSEGRVGAFF. The whole variable domain, remainder taken from reference TRBV19 and TRBJ1-1, is DGGITQSPKYLFRKEGQNVTLSCEQNLNHDAMYWYRQDPGQGLRLIYYSQIVNDFQKGDIAEGYSVSREKKESFPLTVTSAQKNPTAFYLCASSSEGRVGAFFGQGTRLTVV.

The CDR3 coding sequence is TGCGCCAGCAGCAAATGGACAGGGGAGGGTGAAAAACTGTTTTTT. This translates into CASSKWTGEGEKLFF. The chain joins TRBV5-1 to TRBJ1-4; 9 bases map to TRBD1. V was pared by 4 bases and J by 7 bases, with 8 bases of the junction left unmatched. The CDR3 covers 15 residues. Looked up from germline, CDR1 is SGHRS and CDR2 is YFSETQ.

This clonotype was picked up a small number of times. The rearrangement uses TRBV19 and TRBJ1-1; no clear D gene. Germline lookup yields CDR1 LNHDA and CDR2 SQIVND (reference sequence). With 1 base removed from V and 6 bases from J, the gap between germline ends came to 12 bases. There are 14 residues in the CDR3. CDR3 sequence reads: CASSIGPTTAEAFF. The CDR3 bases are TGTGCCAGTAGTATAGGGCCGACAACGGCTGAAGCTTTCTTT.

In its sample, this clonotype was seen many times. The V and J genes are TRBV11-3 and TRBJ1-2; D ambiguous. Germline values: CDR1 SGHNT, CDR2 YENEEA. This CDR3 spans 12 amino acids. Trimming left V 1 base short and J 4 bases short, with 4 bases between. Here the CDR3 reads CASSLARYGYTF. The CDR3 coding sequence is TGTGCCAGCAGCTTAGCCCGCTATGGCTACACCTTC. Filled out from reference TRBV11-3 and TRBJ1-2, the complete variable domain reads EAGVVQSPRYKIIEKKQPVAFWCNPISGHNTLYWYLQNLGQGPELLIRYENEEAVDDSQLPKDRFSAERLKGVDSTLKIQPAELGDSAVYLCASSLARYGYTFGSGTRLTVV.

This clonotype was detected ten times or more. This chain joins TRBV18 and TRBJ2-5; maybe TRBD1 (5 bases). This CDR3 has 15 amino acids. V was shortened by 2 bases and J by 2 bases, with 12 bases between the two germline ends. CDR1 and CDR2 from the germline V gene are KGHSH and LQKENI. For the CDR3, the DNA is TGTGCCAGCTCACCAGACTGGACACCTCAAGAGACCCAGTACTTC. Amino acid sequence: CASSPDWTPQETQYF.

This rearrangement joins TRBV6-2 or TRBV6-3 to TRBJ2-1; 10 nucleotides match TRBD2. The end of the DNA fits TRBJ2-5 better, so the J call may be wrong. Germline-derived CDR1 and CDR2 are MNHEY and SVGEGT. This CDR3 is built from 15 residues. This CDR3 is CASSYSGGDAETQYF. As DNA, the CDR3 is TGTGCCAGCAGTTACAGCGGGGGGGATGCCGAGACCCAGTACTTC.

V is TRBV4-3 and J is TRBJ1-4, with D uncertain. The germline gives CDR1 LGHNA, CDR2 YSLEER. The CDR3 has 17 residues. Trimming removed 1 base at V and 0 bases at J, with 12 bases between. CDR3 sequence reads: CASSQVVTTATNEKLFF. The CDR3 DNA reads TGCGCCAGCAGCCAAGTTGTCACGACCGCAACTAATGAAAAACTGTTTTTT.

This clonotype showed up just a few times. The J gene is TRBJ1-1, the V gene TRBV7-2; D gene ambiguous. The CDR3 has 15 amino acids. In germline, CDR1 is SGHTA, CDR2 FQGNSA. V was shortened by 2 bases and J by 4 bases, with 14 bases between the two germline ends. The CDR3 reads CASSLQASPGTEAFF. CDR3 DNA sequence: TGTGCCAGCAGCTTACAAGCCTCACCCGGCACTGAAGCTTTCTTT.

This clonotype has at least ten counts. The V and J genes are TRBV12-5 and TRBJ1-5; TRBD1 might be the D (5 bases). CDR3 length equals 22 residues. The V end lost 0 bases, the J end lost 0 bases, and 27 bases lay between the germline ends. Germline CDR1 and CDR2: LGHNT and FRNRAP. DNA of the CDR3: TGTGCTAGTGGTTTGGTACTTTCCCTCACCCGGGGAGGGGAAAATAGCAATCAGCCCCAGCATTTT. Protein sequence: CASGLVLSLTRGGENSNQPQHF.

This clonotype occurred a few times. The chain links TRBV20-1 to TRBJ2-7; TRBD2 matches 8 bases. V gave up 5 bases and J gave up 4 bases; unmatched junction bases: 10. The CDR3 length is 14 residues. CDR1 is DFQATT, CDR2 SNEGSKA, per germline (reference sequence). The CDR3 DNA sequence: TGCAGTGCTTTTACCGGGACTAGGACGTACGAGCAGTACTTC. Its protein product is CSAFTGTRTYEQYF.

V is TRBV4-2 and J is TRBJ1-2; no definite D call. The germline gives CDR1 LGHNA, CDR2 YNFKEQ. The CDR3 totals 21 residues. V was trimmed by 0 bases and J by 4 bases, leaving 30 bases between them. The CDR3, as DNA: TGTGCCAGCAGCCAAGACCCTCGGGGAGTTCACCAAACTACGTATACCTATGGCTACACCTTC. Encoded protein: CASSQDPRGVHQTTYTYGYTF.

The chain combines TRBV2 with TRBJ1-2; no definite D call. The germline CDR1 and CDR2 sequences are SNHLY and FYNNEI. This CDR3 is 13 amino acids long. The germline V and J ends were trimmed by 1 base and 6 bases, with 9 bases remaining between them. The CDR3 loop is CASSEGIRHGYTF. The CDR3 DNA reads TGTGCCAGCAGTGAAGGCATTCGCCATGGCTACACCTTC.

In this sample, this clonotype turned up many times. A read error may produce the germline difference seen at one junction end. The chain has TRBV20-1 and TRBJ1-5; TRBD1 matches 7 bases. This CDR3 has 13 residues. CDR1 DFQATT and CDR2 SNEGSKA come from the germline V gene (reference sequence). The DNA for the CDR3 is TGCAGTGCCGGAGGAGGGGGCAACCAGCCCCAGCATTTT. It yields the protein CSAGGGGNQPQHF.

About this clonotype: This may come from a read error, since a much larger clone is one base off. V usage is TRBV3-1 and J usage is TRBJ1-5; D unclear. CDR1 and CDR2 from the germline V gene are LGHDT and YNNKEL (reference sequence). CDR3 length: 13 amino acids. This chain's CDR3 is CASSGRENQPQRF. CDR3 in DNA: TGTGCCAGCAGCGGACGGGAGAATCAGCCCCAGCGTTTT.

This clonotype was picked up a small number of times. CDR3 region: CASKGGDTEAFF. CDR3 bases: TGTGCCAGTAAAGGGGGGGACACTGAAGCTTTCTTT. The chain joins TRBV19 to TRBJ1-1; D may be TRBD1 (6 bases). Germline CDR1 LNHDA, CDR2 SQIVND (reference sequence). Trimming cost V 7 bases and J 3 bases, with 9 bases left between them. This CDR3 has 12 amino acids.

This clonotype was seen a handful of times. CDR3 coding DNA: TGTGCCAGCTCACCTCTCAGGGGGGAGAGCGAGCAGTACTTC. It is translated as CASSPLRGESEQYF. The chain joins TRBV18 to TRBJ2-7; tentative D call: TRBD1 (7 bases). CDR3 length equals 14 residues. Germline CDR1 reads KGHSH; CDR2 reads LQKENI. V gave up 3 bases and J gave up 6 bases, with 15 bases separating them. Drawing the rest from reference TRBV18 and TRBJ2-7, the complete variable domain is NAGVMQNPRHLVRRRGQEARLRCSPMKGHSHVYWYRQLPEEGLKFMVYLQKENIIDESGMPKERFSAEFPKEGPSILRIQQVVRGDSAAYFCASSPLRGESEQYFGPGTRLTVT.

The rearrangement joins TRBV6-9 to TRBJ1-2; D call uncertain. Trimming removed 3 bases at V and 7 bases at J, with 12 bases between. The V gene's germline CDR1 is MNHGY and CDR2 SVAAGI. The CDR3 runs to 13 residues. The CDR3 here is CASSYGPTTGYTF. For the CDR3, the DNA is TGTGCCAGCAGTTACGGGCCCACCACTGGCTACACCTTC.

About this clonotype itself: A much more abundant neighbour one base away suggests this may be a read error. This sequence joins TRBV3-1 and TRBJ2-4; 8 bases are a match to TRBD2. CDR1 is LGHDT and CDR2 is YNNKEL in the germline V gene (reference sequence). This CDR3 spans 14 amino acids. Unmatched junction bases numbered 4, after V lost 0 bases and J lost 9 bases. DNA of the CDR3: TGTGCCAGCAGCCAAGATGCGGGAGGTAGCATTCAGTACTTC. Protein product: CASSQDAGGSIQYF.

This clonotype was detected a few times. This rearrangement joins TRBV30 to TRBJ2-2; possible D gene TRBD2, 6 bases. The CDR3 is 14 residues long. Germline-derived CDR1 and CDR2 are GTSNPN and SVGIG (reference sequence). V lost 0 bases and J 5 bases, leaving 10 bases between the germline ends. CDR3 sequence: CAWSVGLTTGELFF. The DNA for the CDR3 is TGTGCCTGGAGTGTTGGACTAACAACCGGGGAGCTGTTTTTT.